Listed below are T cell receptor beta chains from one sample, sequenced in a study of glioma-infiltrating T cells after dendritic cell vaccination. Here immunoSEQ multiplex PCR was the method, and the copy in TCRdb shows in-frame clones only, minus some. The sample has fewer than 50,000 clones, over 75% seen once. Source: blood, taken before dendritic cell vaccination. The source of these receptors is a human donor with glioblastoma. Each CDR3 is given with its conserved first and last residue. A D gene is named only where the DNA matches it firmly. The size of a clone is reported for some rows only, either as once, few or many, or as a class for expanded clones.

j_gene | d_gene | abundance | v_gene | CDR3aa | CDR3nt
TRBJ2-6 | TRBD1 | . | TRBV7-2 | CASSLAGQGAGANVLTF | TGTGCCAGCAGCTTAGCTGGACAGGGTGCCGGGGCCAACGTCCTGACTTTC
TRBJ2-7 | TRBD2 | . | TRBV7-2 | CASSSDGTSGVGEQYF | TGTGCCAGCAGCAGCGACGGTACTAGCGGGGTCGGGGAGCAGTACTTC
TRBJ2-5 | TRBD1 | few | TRBV19 | CASSRQGPETQYF | TGTGCCAGTAGTAGACAGGGTCCAGAGACCCAGTACTTC
TRBJ1-6 | . | once | TRBV11-2 | CASSLRQGGNSPLHF | TGTGCCAGCAGCTTAAGGCAGGGAGGTAATTCACCCCTCCACTTT
TRBJ2-3 | TRBD1 | . | TRBV11-3 | CASSPGGQGKDTQYF | TGTGCCAGCAGCCCAGGGGGCCAGGGCAAGGATACGCAGTATTTT
TRBJ1-2 | TRBD1 | . | TRBV10-3 | CAISDPGQKSFDGYTF | TGTGCCATCAGTGACCCGGGACAGAAAAGTTTCGATGGCTACACCTTC
TRBJ2-5 | TRBD2 | . | TRBV10-3 | CATGGGETQYF | TGTGCCACGGGCGGGGGAGAGACCCAGTACTTC
TRBJ1-5 | TRBD1 | . | TRBV7-2 | CASSLASGQGQPQHF | TGTGCCAGCAGCTTAGCCAGTGGACAGGGACAGCCCCAGCATTTT
TRBJ2-3 | TRBD1 | once | TRBV13 | CASSAFRQGHDGDTQYF | TGTGCCAGCAGCGCCTTCCGACAGGGGCATGATGGAGATACGCAGTATTTT
TRBJ2-7 | TRBD1 | . | TRBV19 | CASSVGTGGAGEQYF | TGTGCCAGTAGTGTGGGGACAGGGGGCGCGGGTGAGCAGTACTTC
TRBJ1-1 | . | . | TRBV6-5 | CASSYRGGTEAFF | TGTGCCAGCAGTTACAGGGGAGGCACTGAAGCTTTCTTT
TRBJ1-2 | TRBD1 | . | TRBV7-2 | CASSRDRGNYGYTF | TGTGCCAGCAGCCGAGACAGGGGGAACTATGGCTACACCTTC
TRBJ1-5 | . | . | TRBV7-9 | CASSALGQNNQPQHF | TGTGCCAGCAGCGCCCTGGGGCAAAACAATCAGCCCCAGCATTTT
TRBJ2-1 | TRBD2 | . | TRBV5-4 | CASIRGGEGSYNEQFF | TGTGCCAGCATCCGTGGGGGGGAGGGGTCCTACAATGAGCAGTTCTTC
TRBJ2-1 | TRBD2 | . | TRBV7-2 | CASSFPGLAGGHGEQFF | TGTGCCAGCAGCTTCCCCGGGCTAGCGGGAGGGCATGGTGAGCAGTTCTTC
TRBJ2-2 | TRBD1 | few | TRBV5-1 | CASSSGQVTGELFF | TGCGCCAGCAGCTCTGGACAGGTTACCGGGGAGCTGTTTTTT
TRBJ2-7 | . | once | TRBV14 | CASSNTGTYEQYF | TGTGCCAGCTCTAATACAGGGACCTACGAGCAGTACTTC
TRBJ2-1 | TRBD2 | . | TRBV5-1 | CASSLRLAGSYNEQFF | TGCGCCAGCAGCTTAAGACTAGCGGGCTCCTACAATGAGCAGTTCTTC
TRBJ2-3 | TRBD2 | . | TRBV10-3 | CAISEKLAGPRTDTQYF | TGTGCCATCAGTGAAAAGTTAGCGGGCCCCCGCACAGATACGCAGTATTTT
TRBJ1-2 | . | . | TRBV2 | CASSDTGRGYTF | TGTGCCAGCAGTGATACAGGGCGAGGCTACACCTTC
TRBJ1-4 | TRBD1 | few | TRBV2 | CASLTGVGEKLFF | TGTGCCAGCTTGACAGGGGTTGGCGAAAAACTGTTTTTT
TRBJ2-3 | TRBD2 | . | TRBV9 | CASSAGASGRSADTQYF | TGTGCCAGCAGCGCGGGGGCTAGCGGGAGGTCCGCAGATACGCAGTATTTT
TRBJ1-1 | . | . | TRBV25-1 | CASSDGGNVVEAFF | TGTGCCAGCAGTGATGGAGGGAATGTGGTAGAAGCTTTCTTT
TRBJ1-1 | . | . | TRBV5-1 | CASSRDRDTEAFF | TGCGCCAGCAGTAGAGATCGGGACACTGAAGCTTTCTTT
TRBJ1-3 | . | . | TRBV7-8 | CASSLGSQGGRNTIYF | TGTGCCAGCAGCTTAGGTTCACAGGGTGGAAGAAACACCATATATTTT
TRBJ2-2 | TRBD1 | . | TRBV5-1 | CASGPTGTANTGELFF | TGCGCCAGCGGTCCCACCGGGACAGCGAACACCGGGGAGCTGTTTTTT
TRBJ2-5 | TRBD2 | . | TRBV9 | CASSVGLAGRQETQYF | TGTGCCAGCAGCGTAGGACTAGCGGGACGACAAGAGACCCAGTACTTC
TRBJ1-2 | TRBD1 | . | TRBV19 | CASGGTGTHYGYTF | TGTGCCAGTGGTGGGACAGGGACCCACTATGGCTACACCTTC
TRBJ1-6 | . | . | TRBV5-1 | CASSLSGNNSPLHF | TGCGCCAGCAGCTTGTCGGGTAATAATTCACCCCTCCACTTT
TRBJ2-3 | . | few | TRBV7-6 | CASSLGRSRGDTQYF | TGTGCCAGCAGCTTAGGAAGATCTAGGGGAGATACGCAGTATTTT
TRBJ2-3 | TRBD2 | . | TRBV29-1 | CSVGPSGGAQYF | TGCAGCGTTGGGCCTAGCGGGGGGGCCCAGTATTTT
TRBJ2-1 | TRBD2 | . | TRBV12-5 | CASGLVRVAGEQFF | TGTGCTAGTGGTTTGGTACGGGTAGCGGGTGAGCAGTTCTTC
TRBJ1-3 | TRBD1 | . | TRBV4-2 | CASSQDHSGGSGNTIYF | TGTGCCAGCAGCCAAGACCACTCAGGGGGCTCTGGAAACACCATATATTTT
TRBJ2-5 | . | . | TRBV11-2 | CASSVRFQETQYF | TGTGCCAGCAGCGTTCGGTTCCAAGAGACCCAGTACTTC
TRBJ1-2 | . | . | TRBV2 | CASSESTGDRYTF | TGTGCCAGCAGTGAGTCAACGGGGGATCGCTACACCTTC
TRBJ1-1 | . | . | TRBV6-5 | CASSYSIGQGGTEAFF | TGTGCCAGCAGTTACTCGATCGGCCAGGGTGGCACTGAAGCTTTCTTT
TRBJ2-1 | TRBD2 | . | TRBV11-3 | CASSLGLAVYNEQFF | TGTGCCAGCAGCCTTGGACTAGCGGTCTACAATGAGCAGTTCTTC
TRBJ1-1 | TRBD1 | . | TRBV6-5 | CASSYSDRVVYEAFF | TGTGCCAGCAGTTACTCGGACAGGGTGGTCTATGAAGCTTTCTTT
TRBJ2-2 | TRBD1 | once | TRBV11-3 | CASSTGTGGDTGELFF | TGTGCCAGCAGCACCGGGACAGGGGGCGACACCGGGGAGCTGTTTTTT
TRBJ2-7 | TRBD1 | . | TRBV18 | CASSPPGTGVGEQYF | TGTGCCAGCTCACCACCTGGGACAGGGGTGGGAGAGCAGTACTTC
TRBJ1-1 | TRBD1 | . | TRBV19 | CASRTGVTTEAFF | TGTGCCAGTAGGACAGGGGTCACCACTGAAGCTTTCTTT
TRBJ2-7 | TRBD1 | . | TRBV9 | CASSVGGTGVEQYF | TGTGCCAGCAGCGTTGGGGGGACAGGGGTCGAGCAGTACTTC
TRBJ1-3 | . | . | TRBV6-5 | CASSYSSGAGNTIYF | TGTGCCAGCAGTTACTCGAGTGGGGCCGGAAACACCATATATTTT
TRBJ2-1 | TRBD2 | few | TRBV28 | CASRPPASGGNEQFF | TGTGCCAGCAGACCCCCGGCTAGCGGGGGCAATGAGCAGTTCTTC
TRBJ1-6 | TRBD1 | once | TRBV7-2 | CASSSGQGSRSPLHF | TGTGCCAGCAGCTCCGGACAGGGCTCGCGATCACCCCTCCACTTT
TRBJ2-7 | . | . | TRBV11-3 | CASSGQVGGTEQYF | TGTGCCAGCAGCGGACAGGTAGGGGGGACCGAGCAGTACTTC
TRBJ1-1 | . | . | TRBV20-1 | CSARSPTGISW | TGCAGTGCTAGGTCTCCGACGGGTATATCGTGG
TRBJ2-1 | . | . | TRBV19 | CASTRLGGNEQFF | TGTGCCAGTACCCGTTTGGGGGGTAATGAGCAGTTCTTC
TRBJ1-5 | TRBD1 | . | TRBV19 | CASSIPGQLNQPQHF | TGTGCCAGTAGTATACCGGGACAGCTGAATCAGCCCCAGCATTTT
TRBJ1-2 | . | . | TRBV15 | CATSRDLGAGYGYTF | TGTGCCACCAGCAGAGATCTAGGCGCCGGCTATGGCTACACCTTC
TRBJ2-5 | . | once | TRBV21-1 | CASSKQDRREETQYF | TGTGCCAGCAGCAAACAGGACAGACGAGAAGAGACCCAGTACTTC